This T cell receptor beta chain was captured in a study of cytomegalovirus exposure and HLA in healthy donors. This clone has a single count. Its antigen is not identified. Germline V lookup: CDR1 MNHNS, CDR2 SASEGT. The CDR3 loop spans 14 amino acids. The germline V and J ends were trimmed by 9 bases and 4 bases, with 16 bases remaining between them. Study findings and constraints: When analyzed later, a missense DCLRE1C variant was found to be linked to TCR beta V- and J-gene trimming. As was reported, the classifier diagnosed cytomegalovirus status with high specificity and sensitivity. Later analysis revealed greater clonal expansion in HLA-associated TCR beta chains than in equally common others.

Use of 60 Vbeta and 13 Jbeta primers characterized the PCR. Sequencing was performed with immunoSEQ multiplex PCR; in TCRdb, only in-frame clones are kept and a portion is missing. The sample has 94,000 or so clones, about two thirds seen once. Though probably carrying unrecorded immune exposures, donors were nominally healthy at sampling. V is TRBV6-1 and J is TRBJ1-5, with D unresolved. This TCR came from a man aged 60 to 75 in good health and CMV-seronegative. Sequencing used PBMCs. The CDR3: CARRWTGSNQPQHF. In nucleotides, the CDR3 is TGTGCCAGGAGATGGACGGGGTCAAATCAGCCCCAGCATTTT.